This record covers a single T cell receptor (beta chain). The germline CDR1 and CDR2 sequences are SNHLY and FYNNEI. CDR3 length equals 14 residues. Trimming pared 4 bases from V and 5 bases from J, leaving 11 bases between. Per the original methods: From reference gene primer amplification, estimates of nucleated cell counts were derived. The protocol was immunoSEQ multiplex PCR, while the TCRdb copy is restricted to in-frame clones and leaves out a portion. V and J calls and clone size are as listed in that table; D and trimming were resolved from the DNA. The repertoire includes about 140,000 clones, about four fifths of them detected once, and around 3.4% sits in the top ten. The data belong to a study of blood T cell repertoires in COVID-19. For the study at large: The study drew acute and convalescent COVID-19 samples from the United States, Italy and Spain. T cells, B-cell-depleted T cells, or PBMCs supplied cDNA or gDNA.

This TCR was recovered from a man between 65 and 79 years old who had recovered from COVID-19. The V and J genes are TRBV2 and TRBJ1-4, with D possibly being TRBD1 (5 bases). Source material: peripheral blood. The CDR3 coding sequence is TGTGCCAGCAGTGGGCAGGGTGGAAATGAAAAACTGTTTTTT. It yields the protein CASSGQGGNEKLFF.